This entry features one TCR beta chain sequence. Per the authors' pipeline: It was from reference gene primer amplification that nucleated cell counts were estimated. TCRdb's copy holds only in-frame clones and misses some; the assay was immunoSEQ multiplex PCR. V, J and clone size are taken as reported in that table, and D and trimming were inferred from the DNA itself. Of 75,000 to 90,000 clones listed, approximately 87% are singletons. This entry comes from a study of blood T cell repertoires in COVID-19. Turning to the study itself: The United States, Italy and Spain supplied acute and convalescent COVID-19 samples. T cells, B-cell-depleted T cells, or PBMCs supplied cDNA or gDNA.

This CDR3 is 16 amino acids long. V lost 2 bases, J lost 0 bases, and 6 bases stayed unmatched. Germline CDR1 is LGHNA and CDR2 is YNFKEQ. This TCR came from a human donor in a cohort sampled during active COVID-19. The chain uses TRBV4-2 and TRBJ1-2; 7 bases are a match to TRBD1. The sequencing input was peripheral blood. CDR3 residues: CASSQNTGEANYGYTF. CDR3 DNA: TGTGCCAGCAGCCAAAATACAGGGGAAGCTAACTATGGCTACACCTTC.